This TCR beta chain comes out of a study of Ad26.COV2.S vaccination and SARS-CoV-2 variants. The wider study: The authors gave Ad26.COV2.S intramuscularly, either once or twice 56 days apart.

The CDR3 is made up of 14 amino acids. The germline V gene encodes CDR1 SGHRS and CDR2 YFSETQ. V was trimmed by 4 bases and J by 2 bases, leaving 13 bases between them. Treatment here: roughly 19 received Ad26.COV2.S at low or high dose, single or two shots; about 5 received placebo; per-sample allocation not given. After the first vaccine or placebo injection, samples were drawn on day 63. Within Boston, the person who donated was an adult of 18-55 years. Assay: immunoSEQ multiplex PCR; the TCRdb copy retains only in-frame clones and omits some. The data show 360,000 or so clones, around 90% seen once.

The receptor's source is a person aged 18-65 years who received the Ad26.COV2.S COVID-19 vaccine or a placebo. The specimen comprised peripheral blood, sampled in a trial of Ad26.COV2.S vaccine versus placebo. The chain couples TRBV5-1 to TRBJ2-7; no definite D call. CDR3 protein: CASSPETLTYEQYF. CDR3 nucleotide sequence: TGCGCCAGCAGCCCTGAGACACTAACCTACGAGCAGTACTTC.